The clone carrying this T cell receptor beta chain appeared many times. The antigen is not known. TCRdb fed the PCR reads into MiXCR, producing one record per CDR3 protein. Of about 65,000 distinct CDR3 sequences in the sample, about 18% were seen once. The record originates from a study of molecular identifiers for immune sequencing clone quantification. Across the study: Replicates partitioned RNA from approximately 20,000 or 98,000 naive CD8 cells into five parts, sequencing four.

The CDR3 totals 13 residues. From germline, CDR1 is SGHDN and CDR2 FVKESK. The V end lost 5 bases, the J end lost 0 bases, and 8 bases lay between the germline ends. The authors gated naive CD8 T cells as CD8+CD4-CCR7+CD45RA+ for sorting. Whole-study results and caveats: Barcode sharing among identical TCR molecules could make large clones appear smaller.

The rearrangement links TRBV14 to TRBJ2-7; weak D call: TRBD2 (5 bases). This clonotype was sampled from a human donor in good health. Some libraries in this study had Jurkat cell RNA spiked in. Input material: naive CD8+ T cells from blood, with Jurkat cell RNA spiked in. Documented subset: FACS-sorted CD8+CD4-CCR7+CD45RA+ naive T cells. Here the CDR3 DNA reads TGTGCCAGCAGCTCCGGGGACTCCTACGAGCAGTACTTC. Protein product: CASSSGDSYEQYF. The variable domain in full, with the rest retrieved from reference TRBV14 and TRBJ2-7, is EAGVTQFPSHSVIEKGQTVTLRCDPISGHDNLYWYRRVMGKEIKFLLHFVKESKQDESGMPNNRFLAERTGGTYSTLKVQPAELEDSGVYFCASSSGDSYEQYFGPGTRLTVT.